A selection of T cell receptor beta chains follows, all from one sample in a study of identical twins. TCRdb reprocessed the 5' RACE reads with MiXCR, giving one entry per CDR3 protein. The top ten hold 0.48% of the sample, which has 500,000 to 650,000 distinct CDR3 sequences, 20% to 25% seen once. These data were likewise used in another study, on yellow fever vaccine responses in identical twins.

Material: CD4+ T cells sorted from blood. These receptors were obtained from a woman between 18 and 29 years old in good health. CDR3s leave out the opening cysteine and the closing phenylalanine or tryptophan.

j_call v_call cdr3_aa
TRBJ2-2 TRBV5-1 ASSRRSQGNTGELF
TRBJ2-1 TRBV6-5 ASSYSNTKYNEQF
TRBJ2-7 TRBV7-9 ASSRTEIQY
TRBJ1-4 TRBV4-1 ASSQEANEKLF
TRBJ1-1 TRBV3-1 ASSHRPGGEAF
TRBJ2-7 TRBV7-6 ASSLKGDFWEQY
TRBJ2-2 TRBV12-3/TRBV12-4 ASSLANGQGTGELF
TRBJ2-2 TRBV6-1 ASGQGGTGELF
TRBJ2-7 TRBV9 ASSVVGGVGEQY
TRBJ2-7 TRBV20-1 SVAGSGRAGEQY
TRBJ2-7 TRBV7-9 ASSLNRDYRYEQY
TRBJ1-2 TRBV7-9 ASSLAGGTGYT
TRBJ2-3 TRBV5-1 ASSLASGSPSTDTQY
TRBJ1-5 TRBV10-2 ASRDPQH
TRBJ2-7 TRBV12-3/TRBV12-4 ASSFGGTQSSEQY
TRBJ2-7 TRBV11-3 ASSSDWTYEQY
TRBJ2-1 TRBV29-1 SVGPGVEQF
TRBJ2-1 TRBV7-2 ASSLGGTGVNEQF
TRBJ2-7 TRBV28 ASSHYYEQY
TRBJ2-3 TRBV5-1 ASSFHGTSTDTQY
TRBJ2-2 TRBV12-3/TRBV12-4 ASSRGTPKTGELF
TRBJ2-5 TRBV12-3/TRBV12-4 ASSPTGRGETQY
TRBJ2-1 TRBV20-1 SAREMGGEQF
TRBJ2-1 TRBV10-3 AISESVRGKSSYNEQF
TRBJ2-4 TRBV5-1 ASSSSETGVIELAKNIQY
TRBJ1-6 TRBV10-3 AISGTADNSPLH
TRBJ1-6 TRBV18 ASSPPARPGGPLH
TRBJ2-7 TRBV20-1 SARVAGIYEQY
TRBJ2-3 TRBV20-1 SARPREYTDTQY
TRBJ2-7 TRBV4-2 ASSQSPGLAAYEQY
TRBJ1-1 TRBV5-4 ATFDRNTEAF
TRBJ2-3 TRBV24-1 ATSDPSPPSTDTQY
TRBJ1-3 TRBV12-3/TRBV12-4 ASSFPNTIY
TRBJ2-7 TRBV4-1 ASSPRGDITYEQY
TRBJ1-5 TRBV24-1 ATRGQGNNQPQH
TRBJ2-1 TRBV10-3 AISESPSGGGEQF
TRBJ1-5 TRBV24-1 ATSDSGQGVNQPQH
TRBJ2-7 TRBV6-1 ASRRREGLHEQY
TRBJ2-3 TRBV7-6 ASSSWGGTDTQY
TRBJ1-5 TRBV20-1 SAHRGNQPQH
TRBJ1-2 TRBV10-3 AISESTGNYGYT
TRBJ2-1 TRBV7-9 ASGVREGREQF
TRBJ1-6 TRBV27 ASSGGPSYNSPLH
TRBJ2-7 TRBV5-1 ASSQTDRSSGEQY
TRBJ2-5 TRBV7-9 ASSGWRDQETQY
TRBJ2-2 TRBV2 ASSDRPQGGIDTGELF
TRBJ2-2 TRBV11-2 ASSPPGAGELF
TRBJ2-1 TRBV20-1 SANVRRTYNEQF
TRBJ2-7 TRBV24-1 ATSDLREQY
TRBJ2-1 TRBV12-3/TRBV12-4 ASRFLPGQGPAGGVYNEQF